A selection of T cell receptor beta chains follows, all from one sample in a study of cytomegalovirus exposure and HLA in healthy donors. Repertoires were generated with immunoSEQ multiplex PCR, while TCRdb's copy carries only in-frame clones and drops some. The listing contains under 150,000 clones. Sample: PBMCs. The receptors here all came from a man aged 35 to 55 in good health and CMV-seronegative. CDR3s include the opening cysteine and the closing phenylalanine or tryptophan. The order of the fields is V gene, CDR3 length, J gene, D gene, CDR3 DNA, CDR3 protein. D genes are given only for firm matches.

TRBV5-8	15	TRBJ2-6	.	TGTGCCAGCAGCTTGGCGGGGGCTGGGGCCAACGTCCTGACTTTC	CASSLAGAGANVLTF
TRBV25-1	15	TRBJ2-2	TRBD1	TGTGCCAGCAGTGATTTGGACAGGGTGGCCGGGGAGCTGTTTTTT	CASSDLDRVAGELFF
TRBV10-3	15	TRBJ1-2	TRBD1	TGTGCCATCGGACAGGCCTCCTATCTCTATGATGGCTACACCTTC	CAIGQASYLYDGYTF
TRBV16	14	TRBJ1-1	.	TGTGCCAGCACCTCCTTAGGGGGGAACACTGAAGCTTTCTTT	CASTSLGGNTEAFF
TRBV7-7	13	TRBJ1-1	.	TGTGCCAGCAGCTTATCGGGGAACACTGAAGCTTTCTTT	CASSLSGNTEAFF
TRBV28	15	TRBJ2-7	TRBD1	TGTGCCAGCAGGATAGCCGGGACAGGGGACTACGAGCAGTACTTC	CASRIAGTGDYEQYF
TRBV7-9	15	TRBJ1-2	.	TGTGCCAGCAGCCCCAGACAGGCAGCAGACTATGGCTACACCTTC	CASSPRQAADYGYTF
TRBV18	18	TRBJ1-2	TRBD1	TGTGCCAGCTCACCGATATTATATGGTGGACAGGACGTGCATGGCTACACCTTC	CASSPILYGGQDVHGYTF
TRBV7-6	12	TRBJ1-1	.	TGTGCCAGCAGCTTAACGGGGACTGAAGCTTTCTTT	CASSLTGTEAFF
TRBV6-1	15	TRBJ1-4	TRBD1	TGTGCCAGCAGTGAAGGGACAGGCGTTAATGAAAAACTGTTTTTT	CASSEGTGVNEKLFF
TRBV18	13	TRBJ2-1	TRBD2	TGTGCCAGCTCACCTCCCGAGCGGGGCGAGCAGTTCTTC	CASSPPERGEQFF
TRBV5-5	15	TRBJ1-2	TRBD1	TGTGCCAGCAGCTCCTCCTCGACAGGGGGCTATGGCTACACCTTC	CASSSSSTGGYGYTF
TRBV13	15	TRBJ2-7	TRBD1	TGTGCCAGCAGCTCCCCCGGGACAGGCACCTACGAGCAGTACTTC	CASSSPGTGTYEQYF
TRBV7-2	16	TRBJ2-7	TRBD2	TGTGCCAGCAGCTTAGCACTAGCGGGGGGAGGGAGCGAGCAGTACTTC	CASSLALAGGGSEQYF
TRBV5-1	15	TRBJ2-7	TRBD1	TGCGCCAGCAGCAGGACGGGACAGGGGGCGGCCGAGCAGTACTTC	CASSRTGQGAAEQYF
TRBV6-6	14	TRBJ1-4	.	TGTGCCAGCAGTACCACAGGGAGTGGGGAGAAACTGTTTTTT	CASSTTGSGEKLFF
TRBV6-6	14	TRBJ2-7	TRBD2	TGTGCCAGCAGTTACTCGGGGGGGAAGGACGAGCAGTACTTC	CASSYSGGKDEQYF
TRBV20-1	11	TRBJ2-1	.	TGCAGTGCTAGAGATTTGAGTGAGCAGTTCTTC	CSARDLSEQFF
TRBV28	14	TRBJ2-7	.	TGTGCCAGCAGACGAACAGAGCCTATCTACGAGCAGTACTTC	CASRRTEPIYEQYF
TRBV5-4	16	TRBJ1-3	TRBD1	TGTGCCAGCAGCTCGGGACAGGGGAGCTCTGGAAACACCATATATTTT	CASSSGQGSSGNTIYF
TRBV23-1	14	TRBJ1-4	.	TGCGCCAGCAGTCTCGACGGGGAGTATGAAAAACTGTTTTTT	CASSLDGEYEKLFF
TRBV7-2	16	TRBJ1-4	.	TGTGCCAGCAGCTTAGCGGCGTCAGGGCAAGGAGAAAAACTGTTTTTT	CASSLAASGQGEKLFF
TRBV5-1	16	TRBJ2-7	TRBD2	TGCGCCAGCAGCCAATTGACTAGCGGGGGAACCTACGAGCAGTACTTC	CASSQLTSGGTYEQYF